This T cell receptor (beta chain) is drawn from a study of blood T cell repertoires in COVID-19. Study background: Samples taken during acute and convalescent COVID-19 were collected in the United States, Italy and Spain. PBMCs, B-cell-depleted T cells, or T cells provided the cDNA or gDNA that made up the material.

Original processing methods: Reference gene primers were amplified, and this amplification served to estimate nucleated cell counts. Sequencing was performed with immunoSEQ multiplex PCR; in TCRdb, only in-frame clones are kept and a portion is missing. The V and J calls and clone size come from that table; D and trimming were worked out from the DNA. The table records about 130,000 clones, around four fifths of them present only once. Per the germline V gene, CDR1 is ENHRY and CDR2 is SYGVKD. This CDR3 comprises 16 residues. In regard to this clone: One end of the junction is discordant with germline, which a read error may explain.

The material sequenced was peripheral blood. This clonotype was obtained from a man aged 40-55 years with active or convalescent COVID-19. V and J are TRBV10-3 and TRBJ2-2; tentatively, D is TRBD1 (6 bases). The CDR3 reads CAISESGTTKHRGAVF. CDR3 DNA sequence: TGTGCCATCAGTGAGTCAGGGACAACTAAACACCGGGGAGCTGTTTTT.